This T cell receptor (beta chain) derives from a study of regulatory T cells in long-lasting Graves disease. Turning to the study itself: Newly diagnosed Graves' patients took antithyroid drugs under 3 months.

Germline V lookup: CDR1 SNHLY, CDR2 FYNNEI. The CDR3 covers 14 residues. The ends were cut back, 8 bases at V and 7 bases at J, with 17 bases in the middle. This clonotype was picked up many times. The time point: newly diagnosed GD, antithyroid drugs for less than 3 months. PBMC RNA was the source of the TCR library. Library construction for TCR beta used iRepertoire HTBI primers and Arm-PCR of CDR3 regions. TCRdb reanalysed the multiplex PCR reads using MiXCR and keeps one entry per CDR3 protein. The sample carries 400,000 to 450,000 distinct CDR3 sequences, roughly 17% recorded once. Separately, the same data were catalogued under a study of T cells in Graves' hyperthyroidism and ophthalmopathy.

The sequence derives from a woman aged 25 to 39 with Graves disease. The input for sequencing was peripheral blood mononuclear cells (PBMCs), taken at new diagnosis, from a patient treated with antithyroid drugs. V is TRBV2 and J is TRBJ2-2; D may match TRBD1 or TRBD2 (5 bases each). Here the CDR3 DNA reads TGTGCCAGCGTCGAGGGGACCACCGTCGGGGAGCTGTTTTTT. This translates into CASVEGTTVGELFF.